This T cell receptor beta chain is drawn from a study of blood T cell repertoires in COVID-19. Study-wide background: For recovered donors of Cohort 3, there were two negative PCRs, clearance, or symptom resolution. Sample material is recorded as cDNA or gDNA derived from T cells, B-cell-depleted T cells, or PBMCs. COVID-19 samples, acute and convalescent, were from the United States, Italy and Spain.

Sequencing used immunoSEQ multiplex PCR; TCRdb keeps in-frame clones, though not all of them. The data contain 200,000 to 250,000 clones, roughly 90% of them singletons. Adults between about 18 and 89 years of age took part from under 30 US areas. CDR3 length: 15 amino acids. CDR1 and CDR2 from the germline V gene are KGHSH and LQKENI. The ends were cut back, 2 bases at V and 1 base at J, with 12 bases in the middle. The V gene is TRBV18, the J gene TRBJ2-7; a weak D match, TRBD2 (6 bases). Sequencing used PBMCs or T cells enriched from blood (not recorded which). The sequence was collected from a woman in her forties or fifties in a cohort exposed to, infected with or recovered from COVID-19 (not recorded which). CDR3 protein: CASSPRTLASYEQYF. The DNA for the CDR3 is TGTGCCAGCTCACCAAGGACACTAGCTTCCTACGAGCAGTACTTC.